One and the same sample provided the 32 T cell receptor beta chains below, sequenced in a study of OX40 agonist ivuxolimab in advanced cancers. The library was made by the immunoSEQ multiplex PCR assay. This immuneACCESS table, as held by TCRdb, lists in-frame sequences with V and J called but not all clones. Of the missing ones, under half trace to an unresolved V gene in checked studies; the others have no known cause. Here the sample has under 80,000 clones; about nine tenths occur a single time. About 2.1% of the sample is held by the ten biggest clonotypes. The sequences come from CD4+ or CD8+ T cells sorted from blood, collected in a trial of the OX40 agonist ivuxolimab. These receptor sequences come from an adult with an advanced solid tumor such as melanoma, head and neck, liver or kidney cancer.

The chain combines TRBV5-1 with TRBJ2-1; 11 bases line up with TRBD2. The CDR3 loop spans 14 amino acids. V was pared by 3 bases and J by 6 bases, with 2 bases of the junction left unmatched. CDR1 and CDR2 (germline): SGHRS, YFSETQ. The CDR3 here is CASSSGLAVNEQFF. Written as DNA, the CDR3 is TGCGCCAGCAGCTCGGGACTAGCGGTCAATGAGCAGTTCTTC.

This clone was counted at least ten times. This chain connects TRBV4-1 to TRBJ1-1; D might be TRBD1 (6 bases). CDR3 length equals 15 residues. Trimming cost V 6 bases and J 3 bases, with 17 bases left between them. Per the germline V gene, CDR1 is MGHRA and CDR2 is YSYEKL. This chain's CDR3 is CASRRTATSYTEAFF. DNA of the CDR3: TGCGCCAGCAGGCGGACAGCAACCTCCTACACTGAAGCTTTCTTT.

V gene TRBV7-7 combines with J gene TRBJ2-5; no reliable D call. V was pared by 3 bases and J by 2 bases, with 7 bases between. The CDR3 sequence is 13 residues long. Germline CDR1 is SSHAT and CDR2 is FNYEAQ (reference sequence). CDR3 in amino acids: CASSFQAQETQYF. CDR3 nucleotide sequence: TGTGCCAGCAGCTTTCAGGCGCAAGAGACCCAGTACTTC.

This clone was counted only a few times. V gene TRBV6-1 combines with J gene TRBJ1-2, with a possible D match to TRBD1 (5 bases). The CDR3 contains 13 residues. The germline V gene encodes CDR1 MNHNS and CDR2 SASEGT. Trimming cost V 3 bases and J 8 bases, with 13 bases left between them. CDR3 sequence reads: CASSDQGILGYTF. The DNA of the CDR3 is TGTGCCAGCAGTGACCAGGGCATTCTAGGCTACACCTTC.

The chain is built from TRBV6-5 and TRBJ2-3; possibly TRBD2 for D (7 bases). The germline V gene has CDR1 MNHEY and CDR2 SVGAGI. Trimming removed 8 bases from V and 2 bases from J, with 14 bases in between. The CDR3 has 14 amino acids. The CDR3 DNA follows: TGTGCCAGCGGGGGGGGCGGAGACACAGATACGCAGTATTTT. Translating gives CASGGGGDTDTQYF.

This chain uses TRBV14 with TRBJ1-1; unclear D gene. With 6 bases removed from V and 1 base from J, the gap between germline ends came to 15 bases. Germline V gene lookup returns CDR1 SGHDN and CDR2 FVKESK. The CDR3 sequence is 15 residues long. The CDR3 DNA reads TGTGCCAGCAGTTCATTAGGACGGCAGAACACTGAAGCTTTCTTT. As protein: CASSSLGRQNTEAFF.

This clone showed up just once. V usage is TRBV11-2 and J usage is TRBJ2-1; 12 nucleotides line up with TRBD2. The V gene end was trimmed by 5 bases and the J gene end by 10 bases; junction bases not matched to a gene: 15. Germline CDR1 reads SGHAT; CDR2 reads FQNNGV. The CDR3 is made up of 17 amino acids. The CDR3 region is CASSPSATSGRTWEQFF. CDR3 DNA: TGTGCCAGCAGCCCTTCCGCGACTAGCGGGAGAACTTGGGAGCAGTTCTTC.

J is TRBJ2-4 and V is TRBV9; 10 nucleotides line up with TRBD2. V shed 0 bases, J shed 10 bases, and the junction held 10 bases outside the gene matches. The CDR3 consists of 16 residues. The germline V gene has CDR1 SGDLS and CDR2 YYNGEE. The CDR3 nucleotides are TGTGCCAGCAGCGTAGGGCTAGCGGGAGAGCCAAGGATTCAGTACTTC. It translates to CASSVGLAGEPRIQYF. Together with reference TRBV9 and TRBJ2-4, the CDR3 gives the full variable domain: DSGVTQTPKHLITATGQRVTLRCSPRSGDLSVYWYQQSLDQGLQFLIQYYNGEERAKGNILERFSAQQFPDLHSELNLSSLELGDSALYFCASSVGLAGEPRIQYFGAGTRLSVL.

The CDR3 is CAWTPSGDTEAFF. For the CDR3, the DNA is TGTGCCTGGACTCCCTCAGGGGACACTGAAGCTTTCTTT. The chain is built from TRBV30 and TRBJ1-1; D is possibly TRBD1 (6 bases). The CDR3 is 13 residues long. The germline V and J ends were trimmed by 4 bases and 3 bases, with 12 bases remaining between them. CDR1 is GTSNPN and CDR2 is SVGIG in the germline V gene (reference sequence).

This sequence joins TRBV9 and TRBJ2-3, with D unresolved. Deletions cut 3 bases from V and 2 bases from J, with 10 bases between. The CDR3 is 14 residues long. The V gene's germline CDR1 is SGDLS and CDR2 YYNGEE. This CDR3 reads CASSGASPTDTQYF. The CDR3 DNA follows: TGTGCCAGCAGCGGGGCTTCCCCCACAGATACGCAGTATTTT.

The V call is TRBV6-6, the J call TRBJ1-6, with a weak D call TRBD1 (6 bases). Germline V gene sequence: CDR1 MNHNY, CDR2 SVGAGI (reference sequence). V was pared by 7 bases and J by 8 bases, with 15 bases between. The CDR3 runs to 14 residues. CDR3 coding DNA: TGTGCCAGCACCTATGGGGGGGCTGATTCACCCCTCCACTTT. This translates into CASTYGGADSPLHF.

The gene calls are TRBV7-2 and TRBJ1-5; TRBD1 is a possible D gene (5 bases). The length of the CDR3 is 13 residues. Germline V gene data show CDR1 as SGHTA and CDR2 as FQGNSA. V shed 5 bases and J shed 7 bases, with 12 bases lying between them. CDR3 residues: CASSLRVEQPQHF. The CDR3 coding sequence is TGTGCCAGCAGCCTCAGGGTAGAACAGCCCCAGCATTTT.

This chain joins TRBV4-3 and TRBJ1-2, with D perhaps TRBD1 (5 bases). The CDR3 covers 15 residues. Germline CDR1 and CDR2: LGHNA and YSLEER. The germline V and J ends were trimmed by 0 bases and 8 bases, with 16 bases remaining between them. DNA for the CDR3: TGCGCCAGCAGCCAAGATCCGGGGGGTTCTTGGGGCTACACCTTC. As protein: CASSQDPGGSWGYTF.

V is TRBV11-3 and J is TRBJ2-5, with a weak D call TRBD2 (5 bases). V was trimmed by 4 bases and J by 7 bases, leaving 7 bases between them. The V gene's germline CDR1 is SGHNT and CDR2 YENEEA. The CDR3 runs 11 residues. The CDR3 coding sequence is TGTGCCAGCAGCTCGGGATCGACCCAGTACTTC. Amino acid sequence: CASSSGSTQYF.

The chain is built from TRBV11-3 and TRBJ2-2, with 11 bases fitting TRBD1. CDR1 is SGHNT, CDR2 YENEEA, per germline. The junction had 10 bases not matched to a gene; V was cut back by 5 bases and J by 5 bases. The CDR3 is 17 amino acids. CDR3 DNA sequence: TGTGCCAGCAGCGGTGGACAGGGGGCATTTGGGACCGGGGAGCTGTTTTTT. Protein product: CASSGGQGAFGTGELFF.

The chain recombines TRBV11-1 with TRBJ2-1, with D tentatively TRBD2 (6 bases). Trimming took 6 bases from V and 5 from J, leaving 11 bases between them. This CDR3 region has 13 residues. Per germline, CDR1 SGHAT and CDR2 FQDESV (reference sequence). The CDR3 loop reads CASRRGFDNEQFF. CDR3 nucleotides: TGTGCCAGCAGGCGGGGCTTCGACAATGAGCAGTTCTTC.

This chain links TRBV7-2 with TRBJ2-3; D assignment may be TRBD1 or TRBD2 (5 bases each). Trimming left V 2 bases short and J 3 bases short, with 12 bases between. This CDR3 has 15 amino acids. Germline values: CDR1 SGHTA, CDR2 FQGNSA. The CDR3, as DNA: TGTGCCAGCAGCTTACTCGGGGCTAGGACAGATACGCAGTATTTT. It codes for CASSLLGARTDTQYF.

V and J are TRBV19 and TRBJ1-5; no firm D call. CDR3 length: 14 amino acids. CDR1 is LNHDA and CDR2 is SQIVND in the germline V gene (reference sequence). V lost 3 bases and J 1 base, leaving 7 bases between the germline ends. CDR3 loop: CASSIIESNQPQHF. For the CDR3, the DNA is TGTGCCAGTAGTATTATCGAAAGCAATCAGCCCCAGCATTTT. The full variable domain, with the rest looked up from reference TRBV19 and TRBJ1-5, is DGGITQSPKYLFRKEGQNVTLSCEQNLNHDAMYWYRQDPGQGLRLIYYSQIVNDFQKGDIAEGYSVSREKKESFPLTVTSAQKNPTAFYLCASSIIESNQPQHFGDGTRLSIL.

The gene calls are TRBV7-9 and TRBJ2-3; the match to TRBD1 covers 7 bases. This CDR3 region has 16 residues. With V trimmed by 5 bases and J by 4 bases, 12 bases remained unmatched. Germline V gene lookup returns CDR1 SEHNR and CDR2 FQNEAQ (reference sequence). The DNA for the CDR3 is TGTGCCAGCAGCCTAGGGAGTGCAGGGGGACCAGATACGCAGTATTTT. Translated, it gives CASSLGSAGGPDTQYF.

CDR3 DNA: TGTGCCAGCAGCTTAGATAATCCGAGCTCTGGAAACACCATATATTTT. It codes for CASSLDNPSSGNTIYF. V and J are TRBV7-9 and TRBJ1-3; D is undetermined. The V end lost 1 base, the J end lost 0 bases, and 10 bases lay between the germline ends. Germline V gene lookup returns CDR1 SEHNR and CDR2 FQNEAQ (reference sequence). This CDR3 spans 16 amino acids.

The J gene is TRBJ2-4, the V gene TRBV5-6; the D is unclear. CDR3 length equals 13 residues. Trimming took 0 bases from V and 5 from J, leaving 6 bases between them. Germline V gene lookup returns CDR1 SGHDT and CDR2 YYEEEE. CDR3 DNA sequence: TGTGCCAGCAGCTTGGCCGGACAAAACATTCAGTACTTC. Translated, it gives CASSLAGQNIQYF.

This chain joins TRBV9 and TRBJ2-7; 10 bases are shared with TRBD2. The CDR3 has 15 residues. Germline trimming cut 1 base from V and 7 bases from J; bases unmatched to any gene: 8. CDR1 is SGDLS, CDR2 YYNGEE, per germline. CDR3 nucleotides: TGTGCCAGCAGCGTACAAGCGGGAGGGACGCGGGAGCAGTACTTC. This translates into CASSVQAGGTREQYF.

The J gene is TRBJ2-7, the V gene TRBV18; TRBD2 might be the D (5 bases). From germline, CDR1 is KGHSH and CDR2 LQKENI. This CDR3 has 15 amino acids. V was pared by 6 bases and J by 0 bases, with 15 bases between. CDR3 sequence: CASSVIRTDSYEQYF. In nucleotides, the CDR3 is TGTGCCAGCTCTGTGATCCGGACTGACTCCTACGAGCAGTACTTC.

The J gene is TRBJ1-5, the V gene TRBV21-1. TRBV21-1 is noted as a pseudogene. The CDR3 runs to 15 residues. CDR3 loop: CASSKSPKRNQPQHF. The CDR3 nucleotides are TGTGCCAGCAGCAAATCGCCCAAACGGAATCAGCCCCAGCATTTT.

A remark on this clone: A read error may explain this, as a much larger clone is one base away. V and J are TRBV9 and TRBJ2-5; D is ambiguous. The germline gives CDR1 SGDLS, CDR2 YYNGEE. The CDR3 covers 13 residues. With 0 bases removed from V and 2 bases from J, the gap between germline ends came to 5 bases. CDR3 in amino acids: CASSVEQQETQYF. The CDR3 DNA is TGTGCCAGCAGCGTAGAACAGCAAGAGACCCAGTACTTC.

The chain combines TRBV15 with TRBJ1-5; 9 bases align to TRBD1. The V segment lost 2 bases and the J segment 1 base; nucleotides outside the gene matches: 6. The CDR3 consists of 17 residues. Germline V CDR1 and CDR2: LNHNV, YYDKDF (reference sequence). CDR3 sequence: CATSRRMTGGSNQPQHF. The CDR3 DNA follows: TGTGCCACCAGCAGAAGAATGACAGGGGGGAGCAATCAGCCCCAGCATTTT. Supplemented by reference TRBV15 and TRBJ1-5, the full variable domain reads DAMVIQNPRYQVTQFGKPVTLSCSQTLNHNVMYWYQQKSSQAPKLLFHYYDKDFNNEADTPDNFQSRRPNTSFCFLDIRSPGLGDTAMYLCATSRRMTGGSNQPQHFGDGTRLSIL.

The rearrangement joins TRBV11-2 to TRBJ2-3; D is ambiguous. This CDR3 has 14 amino acids. Trimming stripped 5 bases from V and 4 bases from J, with 13 bases between. CDR1 and CDR2 from the germline V gene are SGHAT and FQNNGV. CDR3 bases: TGTGCCAGCAGCCCCGAGAATTCGGCAGATACGCAGTATTTT. Translating gives CASSPENSADTQYF.

This clone was recorded once. The V gene is TRBV18, the J gene TRBJ2-2; maybe TRBD1 (6 bases). The CDR3 length is 15 residues. Trimming removed 2 bases at V and 4 bases at J, with 11 bases between. The germline gives CDR1 KGHSH, CDR2 LQKENI. CDR3 DNA sequence: TGTGCCAGCTCACCAGGGACACGAAGCACCGGGGAGCTGTTTTTT. Translating gives CASSPGTRSTGELFF.

The rearrangement uses TRBV7-3 and TRBJ2-2, with D possibly being TRBD1 (5 bases). CDR3 size: 15 residues. Deletions cut 6 bases from V and 1 base from J, with 12 bases between. Germline V gene lookup returns CDR1 SGHTA and CDR2 FQGTGA. CDR3 in amino acids: CASRSQAVNTGELFF. CDR3 bases: TGTGCCAGCAGATCACAGGCCGTGAACACCGGGGAGCTGTTTTTT.

The CDR3 DNA sequence: TGTGCCAGCAGCTCTACCGGGACTAGTCGCACAGATACGCAGTATTTT. As protein: CASSSTGTSRTDTQYF. The chain combines TRBV5-6 with TRBJ2-3; 8 bases line up with TRBD2. After removal of 3 bases from V and 1 base from J, the junction contained 7 bases not matched to a gene. Germline V gives CDR1 SGHDT, CDR2 YYEEEE. The CDR3 is 16 residues long.

The rearrangement joins TRBV7-9 to TRBJ1-5; tentatively, D is TRBD1 (6 bases). CDR1 SEHNR and CDR2 FQNEAQ come from the germline V gene (reference sequence). V lost 5 bases to trimming and J lost 7 bases, with 12 bases between them. This CDR3 region has 13 residues. The CDR3 bases are TGTGCCAGCAGCGAGCACAGGGCCCAGCCCCAGCATTTT. Translation: CASSEHRAQPQHF.

V is TRBV6-6 and J is TRBJ1-6; no clear D gene. The germline V gene has CDR1 MNHNY and CDR2 SVGAGI (reference sequence). V lost 6 bases, J lost 6 bases, and 9 bases lay in between. The CDR3 totals 13 residues. CDR3 region: CASSGLSNSPLHF. CDR3 nucleotide sequence: TGTGCCAGCAGCGGTCTTTCTAATTCACCCCTCCACTTT.